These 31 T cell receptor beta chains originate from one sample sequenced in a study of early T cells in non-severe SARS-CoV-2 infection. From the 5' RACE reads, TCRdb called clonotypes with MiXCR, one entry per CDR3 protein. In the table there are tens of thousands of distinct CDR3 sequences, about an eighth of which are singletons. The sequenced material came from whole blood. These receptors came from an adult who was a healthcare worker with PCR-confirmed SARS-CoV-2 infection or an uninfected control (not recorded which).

The CDR3 nucleotides are TGCGCCAGCAGCCAAGTTCTTGATACGCAGTATTTT. It specifies CASSQVLDTQYF. V usage is TRBV4-1 and J usage is TRBJ2-3; the D is unclear. Germline assignment: CDR1 MGHRA and CDR2 YSYEKL. V was clipped by 1 base and J by 6 bases, with 5 bases between them. The CDR3 contains 12 residues.

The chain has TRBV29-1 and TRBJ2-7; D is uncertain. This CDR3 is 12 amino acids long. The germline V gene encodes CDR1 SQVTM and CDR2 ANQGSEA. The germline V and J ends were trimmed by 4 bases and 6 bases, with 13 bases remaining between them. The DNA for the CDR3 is TGCAGCGTTGGATGGGGTTCGTCCGAGCAGTACTTC. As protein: CSVGWGSSEQYF.

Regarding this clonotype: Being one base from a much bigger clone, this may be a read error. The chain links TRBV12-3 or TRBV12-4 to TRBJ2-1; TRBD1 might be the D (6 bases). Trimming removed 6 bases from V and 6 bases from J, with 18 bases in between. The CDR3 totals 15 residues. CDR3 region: CASRFFLGAGNEQFF. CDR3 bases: TGTGCCAGCAGATTTTTTCTGGGGGCCGGCAATGAGCAGTTCTTC.

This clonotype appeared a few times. CDR3: CASSYSSGGGYGYTF. In nucleotides, the CDR3 is TGTGCCAGCAGTTACTCGTCCGGGGGGGGCTATGGCTACACCTTC. V usage is TRBV6-5 and J usage is TRBJ1-2; a possible D gene is TRBD1 (5 bases). There are 15 residues in the CDR3. Germline CDR1 reads MNHEY; CDR2 reads SVGAGI. Trimming pared 0 bases from V and 4 bases from J, leaving 12 bases between.

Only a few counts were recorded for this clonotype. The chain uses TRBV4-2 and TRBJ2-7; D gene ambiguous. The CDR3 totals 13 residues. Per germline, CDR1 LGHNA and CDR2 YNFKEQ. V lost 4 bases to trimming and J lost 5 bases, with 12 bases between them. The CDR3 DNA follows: TGTGCCAGCAGCCCACCCCGGTCCCACGAGCAGTACTTC. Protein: CASSPPRSHEQYF.

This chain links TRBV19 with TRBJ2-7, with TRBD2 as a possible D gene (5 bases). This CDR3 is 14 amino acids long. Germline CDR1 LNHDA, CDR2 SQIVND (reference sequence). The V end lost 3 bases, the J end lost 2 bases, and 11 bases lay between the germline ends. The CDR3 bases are TGTGCCAGTAGTATCGGGCAGAGGGCCTACGAGCAGTACTTC. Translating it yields CASSIGQRAYEQYF.

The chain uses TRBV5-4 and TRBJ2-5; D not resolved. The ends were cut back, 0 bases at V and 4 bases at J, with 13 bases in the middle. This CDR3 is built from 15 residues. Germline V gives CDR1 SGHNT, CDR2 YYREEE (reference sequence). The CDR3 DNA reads TGTGCCAGCAGCTTGGATCGAGTACTGGTAGAGACCCAGTACTTC. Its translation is CASSLDRVLVETQYF. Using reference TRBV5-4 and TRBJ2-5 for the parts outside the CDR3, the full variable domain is ETGVTQSPTHLIKTRGQQVTLRCSSQSGHNTVSWYQQALGQGPQFIFQYYREEENGRGNFPPRFSGLQFPNYSSELNVNALELDDSALYLCASSLDRVLVETQYFGPGTRLLVL.

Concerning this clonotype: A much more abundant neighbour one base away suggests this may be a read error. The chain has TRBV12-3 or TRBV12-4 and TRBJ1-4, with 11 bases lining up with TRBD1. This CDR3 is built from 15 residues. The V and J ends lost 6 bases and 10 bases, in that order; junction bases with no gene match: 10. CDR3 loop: CASSSRDRGIVKLFF. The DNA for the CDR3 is TGTGCCAGCAGCTCCCGGGACAGGGGGATTGTAAAACTGTTTTTT.

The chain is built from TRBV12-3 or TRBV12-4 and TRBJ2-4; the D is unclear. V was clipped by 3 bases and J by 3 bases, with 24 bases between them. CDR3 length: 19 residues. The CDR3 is CASSFTFKVARFDKNIQYF. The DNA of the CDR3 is TGTGCCAGCAGTTTTACGTTTAAAGTGGCCCGGTTTGACAAAAACATTCAGTACTTC.

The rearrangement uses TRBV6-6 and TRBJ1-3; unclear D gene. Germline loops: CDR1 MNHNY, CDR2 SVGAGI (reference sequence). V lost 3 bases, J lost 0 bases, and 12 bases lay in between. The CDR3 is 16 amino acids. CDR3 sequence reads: CASSYAAGLSGNTIYF. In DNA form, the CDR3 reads TGTGCCAGCAGTTATGCGGCAGGCCTCTCTGGAAACACCATATATTTT.

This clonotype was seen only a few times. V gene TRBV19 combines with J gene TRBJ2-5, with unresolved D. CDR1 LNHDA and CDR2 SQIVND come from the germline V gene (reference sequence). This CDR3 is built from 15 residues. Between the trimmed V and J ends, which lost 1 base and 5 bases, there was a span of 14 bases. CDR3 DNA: TGTGCCAGTAGTATAGTTCTGGGCGGTTGGGAGACCCAGTACTTC. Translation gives CASSIVLGGWETQYF.

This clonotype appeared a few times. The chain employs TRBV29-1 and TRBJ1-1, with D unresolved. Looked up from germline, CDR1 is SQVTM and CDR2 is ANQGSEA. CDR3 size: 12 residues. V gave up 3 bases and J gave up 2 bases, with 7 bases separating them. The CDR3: CSVDQFNTEAFF. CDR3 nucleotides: TGCAGCGTTGATCAGTTTAACACTGAAGCTTTCTTT.

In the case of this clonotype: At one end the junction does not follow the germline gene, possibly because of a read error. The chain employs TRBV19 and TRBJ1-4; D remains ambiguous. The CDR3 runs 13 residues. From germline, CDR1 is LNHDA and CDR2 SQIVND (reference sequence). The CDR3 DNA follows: TGTGTCAGTAAAGGCAGGTCATCAGAAAAACTGTTTTTT. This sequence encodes CVSKGRSSEKLFF.

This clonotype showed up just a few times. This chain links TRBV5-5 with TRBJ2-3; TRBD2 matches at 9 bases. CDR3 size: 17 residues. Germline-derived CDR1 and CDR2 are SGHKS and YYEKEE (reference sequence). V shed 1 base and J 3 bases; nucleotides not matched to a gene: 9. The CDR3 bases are TGTGCCAGCAGCTTGAGGGCGGGAGGGTCCGGGACAGATACGCAGTATTTT. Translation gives CASSLRAGGSGTDTQYF.

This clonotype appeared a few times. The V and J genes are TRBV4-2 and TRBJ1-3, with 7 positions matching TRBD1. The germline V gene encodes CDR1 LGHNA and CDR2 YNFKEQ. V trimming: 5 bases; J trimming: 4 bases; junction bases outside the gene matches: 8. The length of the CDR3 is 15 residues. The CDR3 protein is CASSSGQVLGNTIYF. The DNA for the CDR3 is TGTGCCAGCAGCTCCGGACAGGTTCTCGGAAACACCATATATTTT.

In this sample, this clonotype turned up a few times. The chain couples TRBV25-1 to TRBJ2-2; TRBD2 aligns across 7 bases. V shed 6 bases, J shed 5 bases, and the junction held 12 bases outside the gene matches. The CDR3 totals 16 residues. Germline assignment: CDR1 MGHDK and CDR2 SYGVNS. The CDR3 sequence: CASSSGGPLRTGELFF. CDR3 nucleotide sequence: TGTGCCAGCAGCTCGGGGGGACCCCTGAGGACCGGGGAGCTGTTTTTT.

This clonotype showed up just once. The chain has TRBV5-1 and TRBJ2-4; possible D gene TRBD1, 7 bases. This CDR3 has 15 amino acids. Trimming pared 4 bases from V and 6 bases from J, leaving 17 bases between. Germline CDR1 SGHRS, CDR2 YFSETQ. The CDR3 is CASSKGQEEGNIQYF. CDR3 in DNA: TGCGCCAGCAGCAAAGGACAGGAGGAGGGAAACATTCAGTACTTC.

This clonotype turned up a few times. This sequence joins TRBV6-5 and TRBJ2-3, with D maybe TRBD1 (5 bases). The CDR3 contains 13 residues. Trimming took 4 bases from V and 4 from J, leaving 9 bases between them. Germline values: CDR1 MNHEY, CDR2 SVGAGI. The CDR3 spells CASSWGAPDTQYF. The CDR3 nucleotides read TGTGCCAGCAGTTGGGGCGCCCCAGATACGCAGTATTTT.

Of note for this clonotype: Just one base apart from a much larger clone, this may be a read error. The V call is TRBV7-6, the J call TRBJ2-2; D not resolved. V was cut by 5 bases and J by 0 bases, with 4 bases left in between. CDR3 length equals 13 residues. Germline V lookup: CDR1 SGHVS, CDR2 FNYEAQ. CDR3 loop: CASSISNTGELFF. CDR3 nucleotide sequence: TGTGCCAGCAGCATCTCGAACACCGGGGAGCTGTTTTTT.

DNA for the CDR3: TGTGCCAGCAGTTTGGGGACGGCCACAGATACGCAGTATTTT. Amino acids: CASSLGTATDTQYF. The gene calls are TRBV12-3 or TRBV12-4 and TRBJ2-3; D may match TRBD1 or TRBD2 (5 bases each). With 3 bases removed from V and 2 bases from J, the gap between germline ends came to 9 bases. This CDR3 spans 14 amino acids.

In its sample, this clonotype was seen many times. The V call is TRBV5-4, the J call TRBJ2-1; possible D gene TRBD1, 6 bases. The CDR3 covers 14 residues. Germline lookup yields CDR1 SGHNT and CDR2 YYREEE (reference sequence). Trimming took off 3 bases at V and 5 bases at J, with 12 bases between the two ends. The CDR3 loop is CASSSYQGNNEQFF. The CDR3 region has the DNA TGTGCCAGCAGCTCGTACCAGGGGAACAATGAGCAGTTCTTC.

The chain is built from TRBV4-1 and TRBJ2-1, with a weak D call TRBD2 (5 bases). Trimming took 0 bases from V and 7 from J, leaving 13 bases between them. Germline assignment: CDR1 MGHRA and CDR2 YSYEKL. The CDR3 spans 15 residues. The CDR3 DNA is TGCGCCAGCAGCCAAGATCGGGGTGAAGCGAATGAGCAGTTCTTC. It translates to CASSQDRGEANEQFF.

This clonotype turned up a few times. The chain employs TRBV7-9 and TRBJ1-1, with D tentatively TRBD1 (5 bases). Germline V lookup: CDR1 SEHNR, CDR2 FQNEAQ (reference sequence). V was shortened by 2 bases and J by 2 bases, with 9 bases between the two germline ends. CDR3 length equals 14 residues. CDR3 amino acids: CASSLLGDNTEAFF. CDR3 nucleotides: TGTGCCAGCAGCTTACTGGGGGATAACACTGAAGCTTTCTTT.

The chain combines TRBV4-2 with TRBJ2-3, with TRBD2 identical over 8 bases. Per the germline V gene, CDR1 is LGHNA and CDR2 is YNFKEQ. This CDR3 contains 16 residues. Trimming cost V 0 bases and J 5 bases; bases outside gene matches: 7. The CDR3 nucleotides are TGTGCCAGCAGCCAAGAGGGACTAGGAGGAGGAGATACGCAGTATTTT. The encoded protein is CASSQEGLGGGDTQYF.

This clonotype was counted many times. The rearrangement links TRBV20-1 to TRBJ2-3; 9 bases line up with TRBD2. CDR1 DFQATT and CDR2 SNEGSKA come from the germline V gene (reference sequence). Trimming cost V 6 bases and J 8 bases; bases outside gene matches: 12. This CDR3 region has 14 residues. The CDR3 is CSAPTSGGSSTQYF. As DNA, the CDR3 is TGCAGTGCCCCGACTAGCGGAGGGTCATCTACGCAGTATTTT.

The CDR3 DNA follows: TGTGCCAGCAGCTCGCTAGCGGGAGGGTTCTACAATGAGCAGTTCTTC. Its translation is CASSSLAGGFYNEQFF. This sequence joins TRBV11-2 and TRBJ2-1; 12 nucleotides agree with TRBD2. Trimming at V came to 4 bases and at J to 3 bases, leaving 4 bases not matched to a gene. This CDR3 comprises 16 residues. From germline, CDR1 is SGHAT and CDR2 FQNNGV.

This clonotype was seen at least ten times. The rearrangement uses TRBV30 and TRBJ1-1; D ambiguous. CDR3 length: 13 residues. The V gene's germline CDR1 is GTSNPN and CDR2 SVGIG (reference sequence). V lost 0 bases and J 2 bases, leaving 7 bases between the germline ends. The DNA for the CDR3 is TGTGCCTGGAGTGTACCGGTAAACACTGAAGCTTTCTTT. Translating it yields CAWSVPVNTEAFF.

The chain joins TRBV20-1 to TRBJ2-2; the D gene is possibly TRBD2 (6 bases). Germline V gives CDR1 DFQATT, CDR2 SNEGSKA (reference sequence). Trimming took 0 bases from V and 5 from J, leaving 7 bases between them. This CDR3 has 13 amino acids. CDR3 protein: CSARDLATGELFF. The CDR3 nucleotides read TGCAGTGCTAGAGATCTAGCGACCGGGGAGCTGTTTTTT.

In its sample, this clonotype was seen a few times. CDR3 sequence (DNA): TGTGCCAGCAGTTGGGGGGTAGCGGGAGGTCGGAATGAGCAGTTCTTC. Translating it yields CASSWGVAGGRNEQFF. The chain links TRBV12-3 or TRBV12-4 to TRBJ2-1; 10 nucleotides agree with TRBD2. Germline trimming cut 4 bases from V and 7 bases from J; bases unmatched to any gene: 10. The CDR3 is 16 residues long.

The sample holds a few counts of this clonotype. CDR3 loop: CASSTPDRPGFSGELFF. The CDR3, as DNA: TGTGCCAGCAGCACTCCCGACAGGCCTGGGTTTTCCGGGGAGCTGTTTTTT. The V and J genes are TRBV7-6 and TRBJ2-2, with TRBD1 as a possible D gene (6 bases). The length of the CDR3 is 17 residues. With 5 bases removed from V and 6 bases from J, the gap between germline ends came to 22 bases. Germline CDR1 SGHVS, CDR2 FNYEAQ.

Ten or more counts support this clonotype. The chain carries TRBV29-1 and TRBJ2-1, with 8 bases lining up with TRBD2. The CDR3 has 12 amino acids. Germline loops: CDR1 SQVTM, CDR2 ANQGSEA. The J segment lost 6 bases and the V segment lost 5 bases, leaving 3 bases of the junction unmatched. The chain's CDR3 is CSVKTSGNEQFF. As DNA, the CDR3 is TGCAGCGTTAAAACTAGCGGCAATGAGCAGTTCTTC.